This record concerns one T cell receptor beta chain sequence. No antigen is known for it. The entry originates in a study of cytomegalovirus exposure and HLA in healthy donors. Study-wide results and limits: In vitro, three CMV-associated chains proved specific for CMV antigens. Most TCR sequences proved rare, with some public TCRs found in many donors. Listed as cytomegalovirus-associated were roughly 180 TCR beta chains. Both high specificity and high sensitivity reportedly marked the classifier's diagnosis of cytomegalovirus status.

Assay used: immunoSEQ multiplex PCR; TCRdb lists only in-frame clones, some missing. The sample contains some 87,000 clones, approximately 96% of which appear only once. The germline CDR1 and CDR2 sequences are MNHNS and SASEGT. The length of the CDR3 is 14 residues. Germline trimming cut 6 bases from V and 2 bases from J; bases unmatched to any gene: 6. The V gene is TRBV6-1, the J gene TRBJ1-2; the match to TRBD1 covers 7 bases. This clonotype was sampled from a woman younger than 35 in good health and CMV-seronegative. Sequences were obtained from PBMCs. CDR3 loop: CASRVEDRNYGYTF. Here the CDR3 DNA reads TGTGCCAGCAGAGTAGAGGACAGGAACTATGGCTACACCTTC.